A single sample is the source of the 28 T cell receptor beta chains below, sequenced in a study of blood T cell repertoires in COVID-19 (TCRdb year 2020). Receptor libraries were prepared by the immunoSEQ multiplex PCR assay. TCRdb retrieved this table from immuneACCESS and kept in-frame rearrangements only. Not all clones are present; in checked studies, unresolved V genes account for under half, and no reason is known for the remainder. Here the sample has 200,000 to 250,000 clones; approximately 85% occur a single time. About 12% of the sample belongs to the ten largest clones. The specimen sequenced was peripheral blood. These receptors came from an elderly man with acute or convalescent COVID-19.

The V call is TRBV28, the J call TRBJ1-1; D uncertain. Trimming shortened V by 3 bases and J by 0 bases, and 5 bases separated the two germline ends. CDR1 is MDHEN and CDR2 is SYDVKM in the germline V gene. This CDR3 has 13 amino acids. CDR3 loop: CASSLRLNTEAFF. The CDR3 DNA follows: TGTGCCAGCAGTTTGAGGTTGAACACTGAAGCTTTCTTT.

The chain has TRBV3-1 (or the pseudogene TRBV3-2) and TRBJ1-6; weak D call: TRBD1 (5 bases). The V end lost 0 bases, the J end lost 7 bases, and 10 bases lay between the germline ends. The CDR3 loop spans 15 amino acids. CDR1 LGHDT and CDR2 YNNKEL come from the germline V gene (reference sequence). This chain's CDR3 is CASSQDGAGNSPLHF. In nucleotides, the CDR3 is TGTGCCAGCAGCCAAGACGGGGCGGGGAATTCACCCCTCCACTTT.

The J gene is TRBJ2-1, the V gene TRBV11-3, with D possibly TRBD1 on 6 matching bases. The V and J ends lost 4 bases and 6 bases respectively, with 10 bases between them. CDR1 is SGHNT, CDR2 YENEEA, per germline. CDR3 length equals 13 residues. DNA for the CDR3: TGTGCCAGCAGCTCGGGACAACTCAATGAGCAGTTCTTC. Translation gives CASSSGQLNEQFF.

This chain joins TRBV27 and TRBJ1-2; TRBD1 might be the D (6 bases). Trimming left V 3 bases short and J 8 bases short, with 13 bases between. This CDR3 contains 13 residues. Germline V CDR1 and CDR2: MNHEY, SMNVEV (reference sequence). CDR3 loop: CASSLNGGRGYTF. In DNA form, the CDR3 reads TGTGCCAGCAGTTTGAACGGGGGGCGAGGCTACACCTTC.

The chain uses TRBV19 and TRBJ1-1, with TRBD1 matching 7 bases. CDR3 length equals 14 residues. Trimming took 5 bases from V and 4 from J; bases not matched to a gene: 7. CDR1 and CDR2 from the germline V gene are LNHDA and SQIVND (reference sequence). The CDR3 nucleotides are TGTGCCAGTAGTGCTATGACAGGGATCACTGAAGCTTTCTTT. Its translation is CASSAMTGITEAFF.

This clone was counted a few times. The chain joins TRBV28 to TRBJ1-1; D might be TRBD1 (5 bases). Trimming took 8 bases from V and 1 from J, leaving 11 bases between them. Germline V lookup: CDR1 MDHEN, CDR2 SYDVKM. The CDR3 totals 13 residues. The CDR3 loop reads CASFVRGNTEAFF. CDR3 bases: TGTGCCAGCTTCGTTAGGGGGAACACTGAAGCTTTCTTT. The whole variable domain, filled in from reference TRBV28 and TRBJ1-1, reads DVKVTQSSRYLVKRTGEKVFLECVQDMDHENMFWYRQDPGLGLRLIYFSYDVKMKEKGDIPEGYSVSREKKERFSLILESASTNQTSMYLCASFVRGNTEAFFGQGTRLTVV.

The rearrangement links TRBV10-1 to TRBJ2-1, with 12 positions matching TRBD2. There are 15 residues in the CDR3. CDR1 and CDR2 (germline): WNHNN, SYGVQD (reference sequence). V was clipped by 0 bases and J by 7 bases; unmatched bases: 1. The CDR3: CASSESTSGGNEQFF. CDR3 DNA: TGCGCCAGCAGTGAGTCGACTAGCGGGGGAAATGAGCAGTTCTTC.

This chain joins TRBV14 and TRBJ2-5, with D possibly matching TRBD2 (5 bases). Deletions cut 5 bases from V and 7 bases from J, with 14 bases between. CDR1 is SGHDN and CDR2 is FVKESK in the germline V gene. The CDR3 is made up of 13 amino acids. The CDR3 DNA reads TGTGCCAGCAGCGTCGGTCAGGCGGGGACCCAGTACTTC. This codes for CASSVGQAGTQYF.

V is TRBV2 and J is TRBJ2-7; D remains unclear. The germline V gene encodes CDR1 SNHLY and CDR2 FYNNEI. The CDR3 loop spans 11 amino acids. The V end was cut by 6 bases, the J end by 3 bases, with 6 bases between. CDR3 region: CASSPLYEQYF. In DNA, the CDR3 is TGTGCCAGCAGCCCCCTCTACGAGCAGTACTTC.

The rearrangement uses TRBV6-5 and TRBJ2-2, with a weak D call TRBD1 (7 bases). The CDR3 runs to 13 residues. The V and J ends lost 4 bases and 6 bases respectively, with 9 bases between them. Germline V lookup: CDR1 MNHEY, CDR2 SVGAGI. This CDR3 reads CASSSRGAGELFF. The CDR3 DNA reads as TGTGCCAGCAGTTCCAGGGGGGCCGGGGAGCTGTTTTTT.

The chain has TRBV5-8 and TRBJ1-6; D is unresolved. Trimming stripped 6 bases from V and 6 bases from J, with 13 bases between. The germline gives CDR1 SGHTS, CDR2 YDEGEE. CDR3 size: 14 residues. CDR3 region: CASTLLSPNSPLHF. Here the CDR3 DNA reads TGTGCCAGCACTTTACTATCCCCTAATTCACCCCTCCACTTT.

CDR3 in amino acids: CASSLGRTLGGSYNEQFF. CDR3 nucleotide sequence: TGTGCCAGCAGCTTGGGGAGGACTCTCGGGGGCTCCTACAATGAGCAGTTCTTC. The gene calls are TRBV11-2 and TRBJ2-1, with D possibly matching TRBD2 (6 bases). V lost 3 bases and J lost 0, with 18 bases in between. The CDR3 extends over 18 amino acids. The germline V gene encodes CDR1 SGHAT and CDR2 FQNNGV.

The gene calls are TRBV11-2 and TRBJ1-3, with D maybe TRBD1 (6 bases). V was trimmed by 5 bases and J by 0 bases, leaving 17 bases between them. The CDR3 contains 17 residues. CDR1 and CDR2 from the germline V gene are SGHAT and FQNNGV. The CDR3 region has the DNA TGTGCCAGCAGCGACAAGGGGGGGGCCCTCTCTGGAAACACCATATATTTT. Amino acid sequence: CASSDKGGALSGNTIYF.

The chain recombines TRBV29-1 with TRBJ1-2; 8 bases line up with TRBD1. After removal of 4 bases from V and 7 bases from J, the junction contained 5 bases not matched to a gene. The germline V gene has CDR1 SQVTM and CDR2 ANQGSEA. CDR3 length: 12 residues. The DNA of the CDR3 is TGCAGCGTTGCAGGGGGCGCGGGTGGCTACACCTTC. Translating it yields CSVAGGAGGYTF.

A remark on this clone: Distinct nucleotide sequences in the sample also encode this CDR3. The gene calls are TRBV3-1 (or the pseudogene TRBV3-2) and TRBJ1-1; D possibly corresponds to TRBD1 (6 bases). The CDR3 has 13 amino acids. V was trimmed by 6 bases and J by 4 bases, leaving 12 bases between them. Germline V gene sequence: CDR1 LGHDT, CDR2 YNNKEL (reference sequence). CDR3 loop: CASSLQGSTEAFF. Written as DNA, the CDR3 is TGTGCCAGCAGTCTTCAGGGGTCCACTGAAGCTTTCTTT.

The CDR3 spells CASSPLGLGSYGYTF. CDR3 DNA sequence: TGTGCCAGCAGCCCCCTGGGGCTGGGTTCCTATGGCTACACCTTC. The chain recombines TRBV14 with TRBJ1-2, with TRBD1 as a possible D gene (5 bases). The CDR3 consists of 15 residues. V lost 4 bases and J lost 4, with 16 bases in between. Germline V gene sequence: CDR1 SGHDN, CDR2 FVKESK.

The chain uses TRBV3-1 (or the pseudogene TRBV3-2) and TRBJ1-2; the D is unclear. The V end was cut by 3 bases, the J end by 8 bases, with 10 bases between. The CDR3 runs to 12 residues. Germline V CDR1 and CDR2: LGHDT, YNNKEL (reference sequence). DNA of the CDR3: TGTGCCAGCAGCCATTTATTCGGGGGCTACACCTTC. It encodes CASSHLFGGYTF.

J is TRBJ1-4 and V is TRBV7-8; tentatively, D is TRBD1 (5 bases). Germline CDR1 reads SGHVS; CDR2 reads FQNEAQ. This CDR3 spans 15 amino acids. V was cut by 1 base and J by 0 bases, with 6 bases left in between. In DNA, the CDR3 is TGTGCCAGCAGCTTAGGGACAACAACTAATGAAAAACTGTTTTTT. Its translation is CASSLGTTTNEKLFF.

As for this clone: Other nucleotide sequences from this sample produce the same CDR3. V and J are TRBV29-1 and TRBJ1-1; a possible D gene is TRBD1 (5 bases). V was clipped by 4 bases and J by 5 bases, with 8 bases between them. The CDR3 is made up of 11 amino acids. CDR1 is SQVTM and CDR2 is ANQGSEA in the germline V gene. The DNA of the CDR3 is TGCAGCGTTGGGGGGGGAACTGAAGCTTTCTTT. This sequence encodes CSVGGGTEAFF.

The V gene is TRBV11-3, the J gene TRBJ2-6, with 10 bases matching TRBD1. Germline trimming cut 2 bases from V and 5 bases from J; bases unmatched to any gene: 12. CDR1 and CDR2 (germline): SGHNT, YENEEA. This CDR3 comprises 19 residues. The CDR3 DNA reads as TGTGCCAGCAGCTTATTCCGGGACAGGGGCTGTTCGTGGGCCAACGTCCTGACTTTC. Protein sequence: CASSLFRDRGCSWANVLTF.

Comments on this clone: At one end the junction does not follow the germline gene, possibly because of a read error. CDR3 sequence: CATSSIGNTIYF. The CDR3 nucleotides are TGTGCCACTAGCAGCATCGGAAACACCATATATTTT. This chain links TRBV15 with TRBJ1-3; D is undetermined. This CDR3 region has 12 residues. Germline V gene sequence: CDR1 LNHNV, CDR2 YYDKDF (reference sequence).

V gene TRBV19 combines with J gene TRBJ1-5; 8 bases fit TRBD1. The CDR3 sequence is 18 residues long. Germline trimming cut 3 bases from V and 0 bases from J; bases unmatched to any gene: 10. Germline V gene lookup returns CDR1 LNHDA and CDR2 SQIVND (reference sequence). The CDR3 DNA reads TGTGCCAGTAGTATGGGGAACAGGGGGGACCCTAGCAATCAGCCCCAGCATTTT. It specifies CASSMGNRGDPSNQPQHF.

The gene calls are TRBV19 and TRBJ1-2; tentative D call: TRBD1 (5 bases). The V and J ends lost 4 bases and 6 bases respectively, with 30 bases between them. CDR1 is LNHDA, CDR2 SQIVND, per germline (reference sequence). This CDR3 has 19 amino acids. CDR3 sequence: CASSNTRTPGRKFSDGYTF. CDR3 bases: TGTGCCAGTAGTAATACCCGAACCCCAGGGCGAAAATTTTCGGATGGCTACACCTTC. Variable domain in full (rest from reference TRBV19 and TRBJ1-2): DGGITQSPKYLFRKEGQNVTLSCEQNLNHDAMYWYRQDPGQGLRLIYYSQIVNDFQKGDIAEGYSVSREKKESFPLTVTSAQKNPTAFYLCASSNTRTPGRKFSDGYTFGSGTRLTVV.

The V gene is TRBV11-2, the J gene TRBJ1-1; D is perhaps TRBD1 (5 bases). Deletions cut 10 bases from V and 1 base from J, with 19 bases between. This CDR3 has 15 residues. Germline values: CDR1 SGHAT, CDR2 FQNNGV. This CDR3 reads CATLPGVRPNTEAFF. The DNA of the CDR3 is TGTGCCACCCTTCCGGGGGTTCGACCGAACACTGAAGCTTTCTTT.

J is TRBJ2-5 and V is TRBV7-3, with TRBD2 identical over 7 bases. This CDR3 is built from 13 residues. The J segment lost 5 bases and the V segment lost 5 bases, leaving 5 bases of the junction unmatched. The germline V gene has CDR1 SGHTA and CDR2 FQGTGA. Here the CDR3 DNA reads TGTGCCAGCAGCCGCGGGAGAGTGGAGACCCAGTACTTC. Its protein product is CASSRGRVETQYF.

This clone occurred a few times. This chain links TRBV3-1 (or the pseudogene TRBV3-2) with TRBJ1-1, with D perhaps TRBD1 (6 bases). This CDR3 has 13 amino acids. The germline gives CDR1 LGHDT, CDR2 YNNKEL (reference sequence). The V end was cut by 2 bases, the J end by 5 bases, with 9 bases between. CDR3 amino acids: CASSQSQGTEAFF. The CDR3 DNA follows: TGTGCCAGCAGCCAAAGTCAGGGGACTGAAGCTTTCTTT.

This clone has more than one count but fewer than ten. The J gene is TRBJ2-7, the V gene TRBV27; a weak D match, TRBD2 (5 bases). CDR1 and CDR2 (germline): MNHEY, SMNVEV (reference sequence). The CDR3 covers 14 residues. V was shortened by 3 bases and J by 4 bases, with 13 bases between the two germline ends. CDR3 in DNA: TGTGCCAGCAGTTTGGCCAGCGGCCCTTACGAGCAGTACTTC. Encoded protein: CASSLASGPYEQYF.

The V call is TRBV6-5, the J call TRBJ2-7, with 9 bases that match TRBD1. CDR1 and CDR2 (germline): MNHEY, SVGAGI. The CDR3 consists of 15 residues. V lost 0 bases and J lost 2; bases outside the gene matches: 2. The CDR3 loop reads CASSYSRDRAYEQYF. The CDR3 bases are TGTGCCAGCAGTTACTCCCGGGACAGGGCCTACGAGCAGTACTTC.